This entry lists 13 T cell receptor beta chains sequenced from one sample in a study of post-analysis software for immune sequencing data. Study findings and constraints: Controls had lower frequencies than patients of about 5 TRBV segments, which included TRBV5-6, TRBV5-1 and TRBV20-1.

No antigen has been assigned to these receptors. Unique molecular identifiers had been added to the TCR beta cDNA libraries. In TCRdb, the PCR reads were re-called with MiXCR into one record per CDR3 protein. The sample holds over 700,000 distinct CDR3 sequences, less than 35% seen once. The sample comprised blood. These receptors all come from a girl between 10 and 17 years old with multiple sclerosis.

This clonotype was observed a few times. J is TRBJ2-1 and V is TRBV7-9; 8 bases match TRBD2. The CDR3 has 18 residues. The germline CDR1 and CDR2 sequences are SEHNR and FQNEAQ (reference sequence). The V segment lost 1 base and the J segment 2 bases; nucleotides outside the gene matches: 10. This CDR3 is CASSLGSVVAGTYNEQFF. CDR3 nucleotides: TGTGCCAGCAGCTTAGGTTCGGTGGTAGCGGGGACCTACAATGAGCAGTTCTTC.

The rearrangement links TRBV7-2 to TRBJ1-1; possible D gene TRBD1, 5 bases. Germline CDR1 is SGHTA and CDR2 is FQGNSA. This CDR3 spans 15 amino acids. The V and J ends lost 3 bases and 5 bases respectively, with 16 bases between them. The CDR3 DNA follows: TGTGCCAGCAGCTTTGAGGCCGGGGGGAAGACTGAAGCTTTCTTT. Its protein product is CASSFEAGGKTEAFF.

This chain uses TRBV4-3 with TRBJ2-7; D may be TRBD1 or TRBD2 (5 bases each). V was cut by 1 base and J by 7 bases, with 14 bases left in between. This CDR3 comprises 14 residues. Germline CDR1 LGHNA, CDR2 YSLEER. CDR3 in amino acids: CASSQVGGGDEQYF. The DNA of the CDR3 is TGCGCCAGCAGCCAAGTTGGGGGTGGCGATGAGCAGTACTTC.

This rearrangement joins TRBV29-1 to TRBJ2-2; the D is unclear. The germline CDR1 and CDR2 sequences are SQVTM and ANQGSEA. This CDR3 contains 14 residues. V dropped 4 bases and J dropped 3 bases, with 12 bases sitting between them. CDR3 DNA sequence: TGCAGCGTTGGCCAGACTCCGGACACCGGGGAGCTGTTTTTT. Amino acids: CSVGQTPDTGELFF.

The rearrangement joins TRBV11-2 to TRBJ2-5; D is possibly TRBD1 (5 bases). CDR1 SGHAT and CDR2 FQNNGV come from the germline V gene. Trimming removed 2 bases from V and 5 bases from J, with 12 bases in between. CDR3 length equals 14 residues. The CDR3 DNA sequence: TGTGCCAGCAGCTTACTTCCAGGGCGGGAGACCCAGTACTTC. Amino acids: CASSLLPGRETQYF. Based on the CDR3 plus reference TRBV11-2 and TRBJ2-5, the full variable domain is EAGVAQSPRYKIIEKRQSVAFWCNPISGHATLYWYQQILGQGPKLLIQFQNNGVVDDSQLPKDRFSAERLKGVDSTLKIQPAKLEDSAVYLCASSLLPGRETQYFGPGTRLLVL.

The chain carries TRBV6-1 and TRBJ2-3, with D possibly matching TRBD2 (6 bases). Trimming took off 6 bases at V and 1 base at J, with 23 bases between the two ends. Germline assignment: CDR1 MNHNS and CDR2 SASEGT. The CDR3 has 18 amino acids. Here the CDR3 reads CASRNRGGTPGGTDTQYF. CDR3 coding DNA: TGTGCCAGCAGGAATAGAGGCGGCACTCCGGGGGGCACAGATACGCAGTATTTT.

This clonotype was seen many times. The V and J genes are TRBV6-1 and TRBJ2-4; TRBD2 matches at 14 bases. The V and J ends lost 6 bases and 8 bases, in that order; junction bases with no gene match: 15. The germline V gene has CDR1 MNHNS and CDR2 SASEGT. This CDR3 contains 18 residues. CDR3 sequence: CASSPGLAGGLLWDIQYF. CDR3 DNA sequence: TGTGCCAGCAGCCCCGGACTAGCGGGAGGACTACTTTGGGACATTCAGTACTTC.

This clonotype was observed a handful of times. CDR3 amino acids: CASRTVLVVGRADTQYF. CDR3 bases: TGTGCCAGCAGAACCGTACTAGTTGTCGGTCGCGCAGATACGCAGTATTTT. The V gene is TRBV27, the J gene TRBJ2-3; tentatively, D is TRBD2 (5 bases). This CDR3 contains 17 residues. V lost 6 bases and J lost 4, with 23 bases in between. Germline CDR1 is MNHEY and CDR2 is SMNVEV (reference sequence).

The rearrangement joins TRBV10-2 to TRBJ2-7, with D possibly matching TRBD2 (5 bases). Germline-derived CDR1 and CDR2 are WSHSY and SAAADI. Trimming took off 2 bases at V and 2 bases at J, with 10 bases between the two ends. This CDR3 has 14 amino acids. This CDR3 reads CASSESGPPYEQYF. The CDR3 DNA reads TGCGCCAGCAGTGAGAGCGGACCCCCCTACGAGCAGTACTTC.

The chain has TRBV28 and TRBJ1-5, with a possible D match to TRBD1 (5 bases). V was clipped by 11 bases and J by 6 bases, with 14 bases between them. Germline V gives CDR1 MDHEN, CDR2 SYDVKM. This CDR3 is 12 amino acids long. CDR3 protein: CAGQGLSQPQHF. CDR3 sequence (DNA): TGTGCCGGTCAGGGTTTAAGTCAGCCCCAGCATTTT. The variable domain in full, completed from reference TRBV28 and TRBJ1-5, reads DVKVTQSSRYLVKRTGEKVFLECVQDMDHENMFWYRQDPGLGLRLIYFSYDVKMKEKGDIPEGYSVSREKKERFSLILESASTNQTSMYLCAGQGLSQPQHFGDGTRLSIL.

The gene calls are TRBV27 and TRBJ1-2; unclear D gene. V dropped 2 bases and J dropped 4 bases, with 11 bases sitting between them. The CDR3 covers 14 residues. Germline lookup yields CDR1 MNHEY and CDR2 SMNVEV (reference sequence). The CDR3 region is CASSLGPTAYGYTF. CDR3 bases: TGTGCCAGCAGTTTAGGTCCGACCGCCTATGGCTACACCTTC.

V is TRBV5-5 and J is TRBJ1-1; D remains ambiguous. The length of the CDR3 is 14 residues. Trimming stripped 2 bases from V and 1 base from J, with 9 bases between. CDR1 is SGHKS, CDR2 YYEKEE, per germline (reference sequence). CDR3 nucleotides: TGTGCCAGCAGCTTTTCCGGTCAGAACACTGAAGCTTTCTTT. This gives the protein CASSFSGQNTEAFF.

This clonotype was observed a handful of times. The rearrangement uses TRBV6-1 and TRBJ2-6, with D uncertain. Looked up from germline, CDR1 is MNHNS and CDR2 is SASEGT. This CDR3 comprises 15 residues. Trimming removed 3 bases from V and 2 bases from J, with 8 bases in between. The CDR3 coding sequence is TGTGCCAGCAGTGACGGACGGGCTGGGGCCAACGTCCTGACTTTC. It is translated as CASSDGRAGANVLTF.